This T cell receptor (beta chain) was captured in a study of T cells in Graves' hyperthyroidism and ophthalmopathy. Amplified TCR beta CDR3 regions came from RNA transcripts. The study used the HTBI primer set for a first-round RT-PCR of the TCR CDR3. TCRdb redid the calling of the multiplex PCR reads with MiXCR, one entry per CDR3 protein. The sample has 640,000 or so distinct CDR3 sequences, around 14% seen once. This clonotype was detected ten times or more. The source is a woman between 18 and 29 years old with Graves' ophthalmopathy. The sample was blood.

This CDR3 reads CSVDGDRGNQETQYF. The CDR3 region has the DNA TGCAGCGTTGATGGGGACAGGGGAAACCAAGAGACCCAGTACTTC. The gene calls are TRBV29-1 and TRBJ2-5; TRBD1 agrees at 10 bases. The CDR3 consists of 15 residues. The trim removed 3 bases at V and 0 bases at J, leaving 4 bases unmatched. Germline V gene sequence: CDR1 SQVTM, CDR2 ANQGSEA.